Below are 21 T cell receptor beta chains sequenced from a single sample in a study of cytotoxic CD8 clonotypes in ibrutinib-treated CLL. This table comes from immunoSEQ multiplex PCR, and its TCRdb copy is limited to in-frame clones, with some not included. The profile shows approximately 140,000 clones, approximately 75% of them singletons. The source was PBMCs, collected after 12 months of ibrutinib treatment. These receptors all stem from a human donor with chronic lymphocytic leukemia.

V is TRBV18 and J is TRBJ1-1; D remains unclear. CDR1 is KGHSH, CDR2 LQKENI, per germline. V gave up 0 bases and J gave up 2 bases, with 13 bases separating them. The CDR3 is 16 residues long. Here the CDR3 reads CASSPPNARLNTEAFF. CDR3 DNA: TGTGCCAGCTCACCACCGAACGCACGGTTAAACACTGAAGCTTTCTTT. The whole variable domain, remainder taken from reference TRBV18 and TRBJ1-1, is NAGVMQNPRHLVRRRGQEARLRCSPMKGHSHVYWYRQLPEEGLKFMVYLQKENIIDESGMPKERFSAEFPKEGPSILRIQQVVRGDSAAYFCASSPPNARLNTEAFFGQGTRLTVV.

The gene calls are TRBV6-1 and TRBJ2-6, with 8 bases matching TRBD1. The germline CDR1 and CDR2 sequences are MNHNS and SASEGT. J lost 10 bases, V lost 1 base, and 0 bases had no gene match. The CDR3 runs 13 residues. CDR3 sequence (DNA): TGTGCCAGCAGTGAAGACAGGGGGAACGTCCTGACTTTC. This sequence encodes CASSEDRGNVLTF.

The CDR3 spells CASSLELAPSTDTQYF. The CDR3 DNA follows: TGTGCCAGCAGCTTAGAATTAGCGCCTAGCACAGATACGCAGTATTTT. The genes are TRBV11-2 and TRBJ2-3; weak D call: TRBD2 (5 bases). The V and J ends lost 0 bases and 0 bases respectively, with 10 bases between them. This CDR3 is built from 16 residues. CDR1 is SGHAT, CDR2 FQNNGV, per germline.

This chain uses TRBV15 with TRBJ2-7, with unresolved D. Germline CDR1 and CDR2: LNHNV and YYDKDF (reference sequence). Trimming removed 1 base at V and 2 bases at J, with 21 bases between. This CDR3 is 18 amino acids long. CDR3 DNA: TGTGCCACCAGCAGAGTTGTTGTTTGGACGTACGGAACCTACGAGCAGTACTTC. This gives the protein CATSRVVVWTYGTYEQYF. Looking up the rest from reference TRBV15 and TRBJ2-7 gives the full variable domain: DAMVIQNPRYQVTQFGKPVTLSCSQTLNHNVMYWYQQKSSQAPKLLFHYYDKDFNNEADTPDNFQSRRPNTSFCFLDIRSPGLGDTAMYLCATSRVVVWTYGTYEQYFGPGTRLTVT.

V gene TRBV30 combines with J gene TRBJ2-1, with 13 bases identical to TRBD2. V shed 0 bases and J 4 bases; nucleotides not matched to a gene: 3. Germline values: CDR1 GTSNPN, CDR2 SVGIG (reference sequence). This CDR3 has 16 residues. CDR3 sequence reads: CAWSVPGLAGYNEQFF. DNA for the CDR3: TGTGCCTGGAGTGTACCGGGACTAGCGGGGTACAATGAGCAGTTCTTC.

The sample holds one count of this clone. The V gene is TRBV25-1, the J gene TRBJ2-3; tentatively, D is TRBD1 or TRBD2 (5 bases each). The CDR3 contains 14 residues. V was shortened by 7 bases and J by 2 bases, with 13 bases between the two germline ends. Germline CDR1 reads MGHDK; CDR2 reads SYGVNS. This chain's CDR3 is CASTSGTYTDTQYF. DNA of the CDR3: TGTGCCAGCACCTCCGGGACGTACACAGATACGCAGTATTTT. Supplemented by reference TRBV25-1 and TRBJ2-3, the full variable domain reads EADIYQTPRYLVIGTGKKITLECSQTMGHDKMYWYQQDPGMELHLIHYSYGVNSTEKGDLSSESTVSRIRTEHFPLTLESARPSHTSQYLCASTSGTYTDTQYFGPGTRLTVL.

The chain employs TRBV27 and TRBJ2-3; D is ambiguous. Germline CDR1 MNHEY, CDR2 SMNVEV (reference sequence). The CDR3 has 14 residues. The V and J ends lost 6 bases and 3 bases respectively, with 13 bases between them. The CDR3 loop is CASRRQYYTDTQYF. For the CDR3, the DNA is TGTGCCAGCAGGCGTCAGTACTATACAGATACGCAGTATTTT.

The chain uses TRBV19 and TRBJ1-4; tentative D call: TRBD1 (6 bases). Deletions cut 3 bases from V and 6 bases from J, with 14 bases between. The CDR3 loop spans 15 amino acids. The germline CDR1 and CDR2 sequences are LNHDA and SQIVND (reference sequence). The CDR3 region is CASSIDRIEDEKLFF. In DNA form, the CDR3 reads TGTGCCAGTAGTATCGACAGGATTGAGGATGAAAAACTGTTTTTT.

This chain connects TRBV7-9 to TRBJ2-7, with 8 bases lining up with TRBD2. V gave up 5 bases and J gave up 3 bases; unmatched junction bases: 6. This CDR3 contains 14 residues. Looked up from germline, CDR1 is SEHNR and CDR2 is FQNEAQ (reference sequence). The CDR3 region has the DNA TGTGCCAGCAGCCCCACTAGCGGCGGCTACGAGCAGTACTTC. Its protein product is CASSPTSGGYEQYF.

In this sample, this clone turned up once. The gene calls are TRBV5-6 and TRBJ2-3; D not resolved. The CDR3 covers 12 residues. The V end was cut by 4 bases, the J end by 4 bases, with 7 bases between. CDR1 is SGHDT, CDR2 YYEEEE, per germline. The CDR3 protein is CASSPGSDTQYF. In DNA, the CDR3 is TGTGCCAGCAGCCCTGGCTCAGATACGCAGTATTTT.

V and J are TRBV5-1 and TRBJ2-7; 10 bases fit TRBD1. Per the germline V gene, CDR1 is SGHRS and CDR2 is YFSETQ. With V trimmed by 3 bases and J by 5 bases, 11 bases remained unmatched. CDR3 length equals 16 residues. CDR3 region: CASSYFSGTGDNEQYF. The CDR3 DNA is TGCGCCAGCAGCTATTTCTCCGGGACAGGGGATAACGAGCAGTACTTC. Full variable domain (rest looked up from reference TRBV5-1 and TRBJ2-7): KAGVTQTPRYLIKTRGQQVTLSCSPISGHRSVSWYQQTPGQGLQFLFEYFSETQRNKGNFPGRFSGRQFSNSRSEMNVSTLELGDSALYLCASSYFSGTGDNEQYFGPGTRLTVT.

The CDR3 region has the DNA TGTGCCAGCCGGGAGGCTAGATTCTTTTTGGACACCGGGGAGCTGTTTTTT. This translates into CASREARFFLDTGELFF. This chain connects TRBV27 to TRBJ2-2, with TRBD2 matching 7 bases. The CDR3 is made up of 17 amino acids. Trimming took 8 bases from V and 3 from J; bases not matched to a gene: 15. The V gene's germline CDR1 is MNHEY and CDR2 SMNVEV (reference sequence).

The V gene is TRBV7-2, the J gene TRBJ2-2, with 8 bases lining up with TRBD2. V lost 5 bases and J lost 7; bases outside the gene matches: 9. CDR1 SGHTA and CDR2 FQGNSA come from the germline V gene. The CDR3 has 15 amino acids. Here the CDR3 DNA reads TGTGCCAGCAGCCGCGGACTAGCTGGGGACGGGGAGCTGTTTTTT. Translated, it gives CASSRGLAGDGELFF.

V usage is TRBV25-1 and J usage is TRBJ2-7; 7 bases align to TRBD1. Germline loops: CDR1 MGHDK, CDR2 SYGVNS. This CDR3 has 15 residues. V shed 4 bases and J 3 bases; nucleotides not matched to a gene: 9. This CDR3 is CASSGLTGLNYEQYF. CDR3 bases: TGTGCCAGCAGTGGCTTGACAGGGTTGAACTACGAGCAGTACTTC.

This chain joins TRBV2 and TRBJ2-7; TRBD1 might be the D (5 bases). V lost 7 bases to trimming and J lost 3 bases, with 16 bases between them. CDR1 is SNHLY, CDR2 FYNNEI, per germline. The CDR3 is 14 residues long. DNA of the CDR3: TGTGCCAGCACGATGACAGTTTATGTCTACGAGCAGTACTTC. This encodes CASTMTVYVYEQYF.

This sequence joins TRBV6-5 and TRBJ1-1, with no clear D. The CDR3 sequence is 15 residues long. Germline CDR1 reads MNHEY; CDR2 reads SVGAGI. V lost 7 bases and J 4 bases, leaving 19 bases between the germline ends. The CDR3 sequence is CASTLSRVGVTEAFF. The CDR3 region has the DNA TGTGCCAGCACCCTCAGCCGGGTTGGGGTCACTGAAGCTTTCTTT.

The chain is built from TRBV5-1 and TRBJ2-5; D is uncertain. The CDR3 extends over 13 amino acids. V was pared by 3 bases and J by 2 bases, with 8 bases between. In germline, CDR1 is SGHRS, CDR2 YFSETQ. This chain's CDR3 is CASSYGRQETQYF. The DNA of the CDR3 is TGCGCCAGCAGCTACGGACGGCAAGAGACCCAGTACTTC.

This chain joins TRBV5-1 and TRBJ2-7, with TRBD1 matching 9 bases. This CDR3 is 14 amino acids long. CDR1 is SGHRS and CDR2 is YFSETQ in the germline V gene. J gave up 3 bases and V 4 bases, and 5 bases lay outside the gene matches. The CDR3 protein is CASSPTGGGYEQYF. Written as DNA, the CDR3 is TGCGCCAGCAGCCCGACAGGGGGAGGCTACGAGCAGTACTTC.

V is TRBV7-2 and J is TRBJ2-2; D may match TRBD1 or TRBD2 (6 bases each). With 6 bases removed from V and 5 bases from J, the gap between germline ends came to 13 bases. The CDR3 totals 14 residues. Germline assignment: CDR1 SGHTA and CDR2 FQGNSA. This chain's CDR3 is CASRNPGATGELFF. The CDR3 DNA is TGTGCCAGCAGGAACCCGGGGGCGACCGGGGAGCTGTTTTTT.

The chain recombines TRBV15 with TRBJ2-7; 8 nucleotides match TRBD1. In germline, CDR1 is LNHNV, CDR2 YYDKDF (reference sequence). The CDR3 is 13 residues long. The V segment lost 8 bases and the J segment 4 bases; nucleotides outside the gene matches: 7. CDR3 nucleotides: TGTGCCACCCAAGACAGGGGCTTTTACGAGCAGTACTTC. Protein: CATQDRGFYEQYF.

This clone was counted only a few times. The rearrangement links TRBV7-2 to TRBJ1-4; no reliable D call. The CDR3 has 13 residues. Germline CDR1 and CDR2: SGHTA and FQGNSA. Trimming pared 0 bases from V and 5 bases from J, leaving 4 bases between. The CDR3 region has the DNA TGTGCCAGCAGCTTAGCGGCCAATGAAAAACTGTTTTTT. Translation gives CASSLAANEKLFF.